The source of this T cell receptor beta chain is a study of blood T cell repertoires in COVID-19. About the study: The United States, Italy and Spain supplied acute and convalescent COVID-19 samples. From T cells, B-cell-depleted T cells, or PBMCs came the material, which was cDNA or gDNA.

The repertoire was sequenced with immunoSEQ multiplex PCR; TCRdb's copy has only in-frame clones and lacks some. This table holds some 120,000 clones, 85% found once. CDR3 length: 16 residues. The germline CDR1 and CDR2 sequences are ENHRY and SYGVKD. V lost 6 bases, J lost 5 bases, and 10 bases stayed unmatched. The sequencing input was peripheral blood. The clonotype comes from an elderly woman with acute or convalescent COVID-19. The chain has TRBV10-3 and TRBJ2-5, with 12 bases that match TRBD1. The CDR3 bases are TGTGCCATCAGCCCAACGGGGGACAGGGGGCTCGAGACCCAGTACTTC. Its translation is CAISPTGDRGLETQYF.